The 11 T cell receptor beta chains reported below all come from one sample, sequenced in a study of T cell responses to AZD1222 COVID-19 vaccine. Produced via immunoSEQ multiplex PCR; TCRdb's table is partial and in-frame only. The table shows tens of thousands of clones, with about nine tenths occurring only once. Sequenced here: peripheral blood, sampled 28 days after the second AZD1222 dose. These receptors all stem from an adult who received the AZD1222 COVID-19 vaccine.

This chain connects TRBV30 to TRBJ2-1, with TRBD1 identical over 9 bases. J lost 5 bases, V lost 3 bases, and 8 bases had no gene match. CDR1 is GTSNPN, CDR2 SVGIG, per germline (reference sequence). The CDR3 length is 15 residues. For the CDR3, the DNA is TGTGCCTGGAGGAAACAGGGGGCCGTTAACAATGAGCAGTTCTTC. It is translated as CAWRKQGAVNNEQFF.

CDR3 region: CASSFGDEQFF. Written as DNA, the CDR3 is TGCGCCAGCAGCTTCGGGGACGAGCAGTTCTTC. J is TRBJ2-1 and V is TRBV5-1; D could derive from TRBD1 or TRBD2 (5 bases each). V was shortened by 2 bases and J by 10 bases, with 7 bases between the two germline ends. Germline lookup yields CDR1 SGHRS and CDR2 YFSETQ. The CDR3 is 11 amino acids.

V and J are TRBV11-2 and TRBJ2-3; 8 nucleotides line up with TRBD2. Per germline, CDR1 SGHAT and CDR2 FQNNGV. V lost 2 bases, J lost 10 bases, and 8 bases stayed unmatched. The CDR3 covers 14 residues. The CDR3 DNA reads TGTGCCAGCAGCTTACAGAAAGCGGGAGTTCCGCAGTATTTT. Its protein is CASSLQKAGVPQYF. Drawing the rest from reference TRBV11-2 and TRBJ2-3, the complete variable domain is EAGVAQSPRYKIIEKRQSVAFWCNPISGHATLYWYQQILGQGPKLLIQFQNNGVVDDSQLPKDRFSAERLKGVDSTLKIQPAKLEDSAVYLCASSLQKAGVPQYFGPGTRLTVL.

The rearrangement uses TRBV2 and TRBJ2-3; D perhaps matches TRBD1 (6 bases). The CDR3 runs to 13 residues. V lost 7 bases, J lost 5 bases, and 13 bases lay in between. Germline V lookup: CDR1 SNHLY, CDR2 FYNNEI. The CDR3 is CASNPQGEDTQYF. The CDR3 coding sequence is TGTGCCAGCAACCCACAGGGTGAAGATACGCAGTATTTT.

The chain carries TRBV19 and TRBJ1-1; D unclear. Germline assignment: CDR1 LNHDA and CDR2 SQIVND (reference sequence). Trimming took off 1 base at V and 5 bases at J, with 11 bases between the two ends. This CDR3 region has 14 residues. CDR3 region: CASSIVASRTEAFF. The CDR3 DNA follows: TGTGCCAGTAGTATAGTGGCCAGCCGGACTGAAGCTTTCTTT.

This clone has only one observation. The chain recombines TRBV12-5 with TRBJ1-1, with D maybe TRBD1 (6 bases). Trimming cost V 4 bases and J 11 bases, with 17 bases left between them. This CDR3 has 13 amino acids. Germline CDR1 reads LGHNT; CDR2 reads FRNRAP. The CDR3, as DNA: TGTGCTAGTGGTTCAACACTGGGGGCCGGTGCTTTCTTT. Translating it yields CASGSTLGAGAFF.

The chain employs TRBV18 and TRBJ1-3; TRBD1 is a possible D gene (6 bases). Germline-derived CDR1 and CDR2 are KGHSH and LQKENI. V was trimmed by 3 bases and J by 3 bases, leaving 9 bases between them. There are 14 residues in the CDR3. CDR3 loop: CASSPGQSGNTIYF. The CDR3, as DNA: TGTGCCAGCTCACCCGGACAGAGTGGAAACACCATATATTTT.

This clone was found once. The V gene is TRBV30, the J gene TRBJ1-3; D gene unclear. CDR3 length equals 14 residues. Trimming took off 5 bases at V and 5 bases at J, with 16 bases between the two ends. CDR1 GTSNPN and CDR2 SVGIG come from the germline V gene (reference sequence). CDR3 coding DNA: TGTGCCTGGGGCCCTGCCGGAATAAGAAACACCATATATTTT. Its protein is CAWGPAGIRNTIYF.

The CDR3 is CASSPTRQGMGEQFF. CDR3 bases: TGTGCCAGCAGCCCCACAAGACAGGGAATGGGTGAGCAGTTCTTC. The gene calls are TRBV7-3 and TRBJ2-1; 7 bases map to TRBD1. The J segment lost 9 bases and the V segment lost 5 bases, leaving 13 bases of the junction unmatched. The CDR3 covers 15 residues. In germline, CDR1 is SGHTA, CDR2 FQGTGA.

This clone was recorded only once. V is TRBV24-1 and J is TRBJ2-2; D assignment may be TRBD1 or TRBD2 (5 bases each). Trimming removed 0 bases at V and 3 bases at J, with 13 bases between. This CDR3 region has 17 residues. Looked up from germline, CDR1 is KGHDR and CDR2 is SFDVKD. CDR3 bases: TGTGCCACCAGTGATTTGCCAATGGGACGCCACACCGGGGAGCTGTTTTTT. Amino acids: CATSDLPMGRHTGELFF.

This clone showed up just once. The rearrangement links TRBV6-2 or TRBV6-3 to TRBJ1-2; 8 positions agree with TRBD1. Germline values: CDR1 MNHEY, CDR2 SVGEGT. V trimming: 5 bases; J trimming: 5 bases; junction bases outside the gene matches: 4. This CDR3 is 13 amino acids long. The CDR3, as DNA: TGTGCCAGCAGTCCGACAGGGGATTATGGCTACACCTTC. Protein sequence: CASSPTGDYGYTF.